Below, 9 T cell receptor beta chains from the same sample are listed, as sequenced in a study of T-cell reconstitution after alpha-beta-depleted transplantation in children. During its preparation, the TCRbeta library received unique molecular identifiers. MiXCR, applied by TCRdb to the PCR reads, yields one record per CDR3 protein. The table lists fewer than 700,000 distinct CDR3 sequences, 10% to 15% of them singletons, with about 2.2% in the top ten. Sequences were derived from PBMCs, mostly from graft donor cells, sampled 360 days after TCRalphabeta/CD19-depleted stem cell transplant. Receptors originate from a male patient aged 10 to 17 who had a stem cell transplant for acute myeloid leukemia, so the T cells may come from the graft donor.

This clonotype came up a few times. This chain joins TRBV7-6 and TRBJ2-7; D unclear. Trimming took 5 bases from V and 0 from J, leaving 14 bases between them. Germline CDR1 SGHVS, CDR2 FNYEAQ. This CDR3 contains 15 residues. Here the CDR3 reads CASSLTYPSSYEQYF. Written as DNA, the CDR3 is TGTGCCAGCAGCCTCACGTATCCCAGCTCCTACGAGCAGTACTTC.

This clonotype was seen a few times. J is TRBJ2-3 and V is TRBV10-3; D gene unclear. V dropped 0 bases and J dropped 1 base, with 5 bases sitting between them. The CDR3 loop spans 14 amino acids. The germline gives CDR1 ENHRY, CDR2 SYGVKD. This chain's CDR3 is CAISESKGTDTQYF. The CDR3 DNA sequence: TGTGCCATCAGTGAGTCGAAAGGCACAGATACGCAGTATTTT.

This clonotype appeared a few times. The V and J genes are TRBV20-1 and TRBJ1-4; the match to TRBD1 covers 9 bases. CDR1 is DFQATT and CDR2 is SNEGSKA in the germline V gene (reference sequence). V shed 5 bases and J 0 bases; nucleotides not matched to a gene: 10. CDR3 length: 17 amino acids. CDR3 nucleotide sequence: TGCAGTGCTTTACCTACAGGGGGCCCTACAACTAATGAAAAACTGTTTTTT. Protein: CSALPTGGPTTNEKLFF.

This clonotype was counted only a few times. CDR3: CANSRLAGGLFF. The CDR3 DNA is TGTGCCAACTCAAGACTAGCGGGAGGGTTGTTCTTC. This sequence joins TRBV12-3 or TRBV12-4 and TRBJ2-1, with 14 nucleotides matching TRBD2. The CDR3 totals 12 residues. J was trimmed by 15 bases and V by 10 bases; bases with no gene match: 8.

In this sample, this clonotype turned up a few times. The chain combines TRBV14 with TRBJ2-3; 10 bases fit TRBD2. V was pared by 0 bases and J by 4 bases, with 13 bases of the junction left unmatched. This CDR3 comprises 19 residues. Germline V lookup: CDR1 SGHDN, CDR2 FVKESK. The CDR3: CASSQDNHRLAGEADTQYF. The CDR3 coding sequence is TGTGCCAGCAGCCAAGATAACCATCGCCTAGCGGGAGAAGCAGATACGCAGTATTTT.

The sample holds a few counts of this clonotype. J is TRBJ2-3 and V is TRBV28; 7 bases are a match to TRBD1. The CDR3 spans 17 residues. Looked up from germline, CDR1 is MDHEN and CDR2 is SYDVKM. V trimming: 6 bases; J trimming: 2 bases; junction bases outside the gene matches: 14. The CDR3 here is CASRGSTGASPTDTQYF. The CDR3 bases are TGTGCCAGCAGGGGGAGTACAGGGGCTTCGCCCACAGATACGCAGTATTTT.

This clonotype was observed many times. The chain has TRBV5-1 and TRBJ2-2, with TRBD2 matching 9 bases. This CDR3 spans 14 amino acids. The germline V gene has CDR1 SGHRS and CDR2 YFSETQ. J was trimmed by 8 bases and V by 4 bases; bases with no gene match: 6. CDR3 nucleotides: TGCGCCAGCAGCATTGGGACTAGCCTAGGGGAGCTGTTTTTT. This encodes CASSIGTSLGELFF.

Ten or more counts support this clonotype. This rearrangement joins TRBV12-3 or TRBV12-4 to TRBJ2-5; 13 bases align to TRBD2. The ends lost 6 bases at V and 0 bases at J; junction bases unmatched: 4. This CDR3 is built from 16 residues. The CDR3 region is CASSPGLAGHQETQYF. The CDR3 nucleotides are TGTGCCAGCAGCCCGGGACTAGCGGGACACCAAGAGACCCAGTACTTC.

There are a few counts of this clonotype. This sequence joins TRBV4-2 and TRBJ2-1, with 10 bases aligning to TRBD2. This CDR3 has 17 amino acids. Germline CDR1 reads LGHNA; CDR2 reads YNFKEQ. With 2 bases clipped from V and 0 bases from J, the junction kept 4 bases outside the gene matches. In DNA form, the CDR3 reads TGTGCCAGCAGCCAACTGACTAGCGGGTACTCCTACAATGAGCAGTTCTTC. Its translation is CASSQLTSGYSYNEQFF.